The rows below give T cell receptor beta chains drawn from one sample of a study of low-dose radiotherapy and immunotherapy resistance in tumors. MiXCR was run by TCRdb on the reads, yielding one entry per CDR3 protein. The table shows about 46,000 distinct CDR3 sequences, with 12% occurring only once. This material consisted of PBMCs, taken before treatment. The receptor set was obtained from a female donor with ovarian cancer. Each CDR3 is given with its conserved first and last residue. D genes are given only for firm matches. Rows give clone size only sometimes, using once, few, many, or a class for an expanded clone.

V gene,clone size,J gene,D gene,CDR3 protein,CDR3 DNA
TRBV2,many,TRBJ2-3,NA,CASSSQGTDTQYF,TGTGCCAGCAGCTCCCAAGGCACGGATACGCAGTATTTT
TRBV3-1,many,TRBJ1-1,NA,CASSPQANTEAFF,TGTGCCAGCAGCCCTCAGGCGAACACTGAAGCTTTCTTT
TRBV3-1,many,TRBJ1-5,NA,CASSHLNRREEKRSLNQPQHF,TGTGCCAGCAGCCACCTAAACCGCCGCGAAGAGAAAAGGAGCCTAAATCAGCCCCAGCATTTT
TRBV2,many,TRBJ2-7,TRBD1,CASSVRTGGSYEQYF,TGTGCCAGCAGTGTGCGCACAGGGGGATCCTACGAGCAGTACTTC
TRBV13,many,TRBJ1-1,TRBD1,CASSLRTGNLNTEAFF,TGTGCCAGCAGCCTCCGGACAGGGAATTTGAACACTGAAGCTTTCTTT
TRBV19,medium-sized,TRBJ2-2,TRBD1,CASSRGGQSPAGELFF,TGTGCCAGTAGTAGAGGGGGACAGTCTCCGGCCGGGGAGCTGTTTTTT
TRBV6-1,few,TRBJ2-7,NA,CASSEQQGPYEQYF,TGTGCCAGCAGTGAACAACAGGGACCCTACGAGCAGTACTTC
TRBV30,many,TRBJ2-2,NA,CAWRSLRAGELFF,TGTGCCTGGAGGAGCCTACGGGCCGGGGAGCTGTTTTTT
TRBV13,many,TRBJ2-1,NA,CASSPPSPSAGEQFF,TGTGCCAGCAGCCCACCCTCCCCCTCCGCCGGTGAGCAGTTCTTC
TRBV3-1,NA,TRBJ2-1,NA,CASSQDGLRYNEQFF,TGTGCCAGCAGCCAAGATGGGCTACGCTACAATGAGCAGTTCTTC
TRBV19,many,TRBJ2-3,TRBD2,CASSATSGRINADTQYF,TGTGCCAGTAGTGCAACTAGCGGGAGAATCAATGCAGATACGCAGTATTTT
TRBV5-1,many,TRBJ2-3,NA,CASSGLGQADTQYF,TGCGCCAGCAGCGGGCTGGGCCAAGCCGATACGCAGTATTTT
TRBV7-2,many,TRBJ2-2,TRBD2,CASRTSGGAPGELFF,TGTGCCAGCAGAACTAGCGGGGGGGCACCCGGGGAGCTGTTTTTT
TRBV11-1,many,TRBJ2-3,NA,CASSPGDRAGGDTQYF,TGTGCCAGCAGCCCCGGCGACAGGGCGGGAGGAGATACGCAGTATTTT
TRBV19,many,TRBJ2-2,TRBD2,CASASSGGNTGELFF,TGTGCCAGTGCCTCTAGCGGGGGTAACACCGGGGAGCTGTTTTTT
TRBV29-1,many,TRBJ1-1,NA,CSADPTPFGEAFF,TGCAGCGCAGACCCGACTCCCTTCGGTGAAGCTTTCTTT
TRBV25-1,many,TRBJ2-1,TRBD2,CASSDVEGGSFDNEQFF,TGTGCCAGCAGTGATGTTGAGGGCGGGAGTTTCGACAATGAGCAGTTCTTC
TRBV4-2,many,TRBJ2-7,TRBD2,CASSRTGTSGESYEQYF,TGTGCCAGCAGCCGGACCGGGACTAGCGGGGAATCCTACGAGCAGTACTTC
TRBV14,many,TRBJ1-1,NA,CASSKGLLNTEAFF,TGTGCCAGCAGTAAAGGACTTTTGAACACTGAAGCTTTCTTT
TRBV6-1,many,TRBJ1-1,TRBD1,CASSERTGAGTEAFF,TGTGCCAGCAGTGAAAGGACAGGGGCGGGCACTGAAGCTTTCTTT
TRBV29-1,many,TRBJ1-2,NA,CSVRPGTHGEGYTF,TGCAGCGTGAGGCCCGGGACACACGGGGAGGGCTACACCTTC
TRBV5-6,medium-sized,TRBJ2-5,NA,CASSFIASETQYF,TGTGCCAGCAGCTTTATCGCGAGCGAGACCCAGTACTTC
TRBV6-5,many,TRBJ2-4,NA,CASSYPIIPKDIQYF,TGTGCCAGCAGTTACCCCATCATCCCTAAAGACATTCAGTACTTC
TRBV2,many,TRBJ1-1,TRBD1,CASREQGQGTEAFF,TGTGCCAGCAGGGAACAGGGGCAGGGCACTGAAGCTTTCTTT
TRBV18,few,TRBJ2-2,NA,CASSPDRVGELFFF,NA
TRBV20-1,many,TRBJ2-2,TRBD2,CSARSGTNTGELFF,TGCAGTGCTAGAAGCGGGACGAACACCGGGGAGCTGTTTTTT
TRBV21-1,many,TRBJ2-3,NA,CASSPSGRASDTQYF,TGTGCCAGCAGCCCTAGCGGGAGGGCCTCAGATACGCAGTATTTT
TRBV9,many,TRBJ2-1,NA,CASSVDLAEQFF,TGTGCCAGCAGCGTAGATCTAGCTGAGCAGTTCTTC
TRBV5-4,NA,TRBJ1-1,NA,CASSSPRQKDTEAFF,TGTGCCAGCAGCTCCCCTCGTCAGAAGGACACTGAAGCTTTCTTT
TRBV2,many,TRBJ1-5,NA,CASKAQSNQPQHF,TGTGCCAGCAAAGCACAGAGCAATCAGCCCCAGCATTTT
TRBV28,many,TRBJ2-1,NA,CAGSPRGLNYEQFF,TGTGCCGGCTCCCCCAGGGGCCTGAACTATGAGCAGTTCTTC
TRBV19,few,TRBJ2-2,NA,CASSWGGNTGELFF,TGTGCCAGTAGTTGGGGAGGGAACACCGGGGAGCTGTTTTTT
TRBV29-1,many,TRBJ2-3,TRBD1,CSVDQGADTQYF,TGCAGCGTTGATCAGGGGGCGGATACGCAGTATTTT
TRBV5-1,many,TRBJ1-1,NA,CASSLAIGPEAFF,TGCGCCAGCAGCTTGGCCATCGGCCCTGAAGCTTTCTTT
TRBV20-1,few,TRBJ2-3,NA,CSATGGTDTQYF,TGCAGTGCCACCGGGGGCACAGATACGCAGTATTTT
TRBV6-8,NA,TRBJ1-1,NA,CASSPLGANTEAFF,TGTGCCAGCAGCCCCTTGGGAGCGAACACTGAAGCTTTCTTT
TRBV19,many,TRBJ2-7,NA,CASSSAGLPEQYF,TGTGCCAGTAGCTCCGCGGGGCTTCCCGAGCAGTACTTC
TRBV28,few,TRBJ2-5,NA,CASSQPDLRQTQYF,TGTGCCAGCAGTCAACCCGACTTGAGACAGACCCAGTACTTC